These 19 T cell receptor beta chains came from one sample sequenced in a study of regulatory T cells in long-lasting Graves disease. Described time point: newly diagnosed GD, antithyroid drugs for less than 3 months. Extracted RNA from PBMCs served as the source of the TCR library. Libraries of TCR beta came from iRepertoire HTBI primers plus Arm-PCR of CDR3 regions. TCRdb recomputed calls from the multiplex PCR reads with MiXCR, one row per CDR3 protein. The sample carries 360,000 or so distinct CDR3 sequences, approximately 12% recorded once. These records were also assigned to another study, of T cells in Graves' hyperthyroidism and ophthalmopathy.

Here the sequenced sample was peripheral blood mononuclear cells (PBMCs), taken at new diagnosis, from a patient treated with antithyroid drugs. These receptors originate from a young woman with Graves disease.

This rearrangement joins TRBV5-1 to TRBJ2-3, with TRBD1 matching over 9 bases. Looked up from germline, CDR1 is SGHRS and CDR2 is YFSETQ. There are 18 residues in the CDR3. V was pared by 1 base and J by 2 bases, with 11 bases of the junction left unmatched. The CDR3 DNA sequence: TGCGCCAGCAGCTTGACAAACAGGGGGCAGGATTTCACAGATACGCAGTATTTT. This translates into CASSLTNRGQDFTDTQYF.

A few counts support this clonotype. V and J are TRBV5-1 and TRBJ1-2, with 10 positions matching TRBD1. V was clipped by 4 bases and J by 5 bases; unmatched bases: 11. The CDR3 runs to 16 residues. Germline CDR1 reads SGHRS; CDR2 reads YFSETQ. The CDR3 is CASSGTGATPPYGYTF. The CDR3 DNA sequence: TGCGCCAGCAGCGGGACAGGGGCAACTCCTCCTTATGGCTACACCTTC. Drawing the rest from reference TRBV5-1 and TRBJ1-2, the complete variable domain is KAGVTQTPRYLIKTRGQQVTLSCSPISGHRSVSWYQQTPGQGLQFLFEYFSETQRNKGNFPGRFSGRQFSNSRSEMNVSTLELGDSALYLCASSGTGATPPYGYTFGSGTRLTVV.

The rearrangement links TRBV7-8 to TRBJ2-4; possibly TRBD1 or TRBD2 for D (5 bases each). Deletions cut 4 bases from V and 0 bases from J, with 25 bases between. Germline V CDR1 and CDR2: SGHVS, FQNEAQ. The length of the CDR3 is 20 residues. CDR3 region: CASSSFSWGIRHLAKNIQYF. The CDR3 bases are TGTGCCAGCAGCTCCTTTTCTTGGGGGATCCGACATCTAGCCAAAAACATTCAGTACTTC.

This clonotype was seen many times. This chain links TRBV20-1 with TRBJ1-1; 7 positions match TRBD1. Germline values: CDR1 DFQATT, CDR2 SNEGSKA (reference sequence). The CDR3 spans 14 residues. With 5 bases clipped from V and 2 bases from J, the junction kept 8 bases outside the gene matches. CDR3 protein: CSAPKTGTNTEAFF. As DNA, the CDR3 is TGCAGTGCTCCTAAGACAGGGACTAACACTGAAGCTTTCTTT.

This clonotype was counted many times. The chain combines TRBV9 with TRBJ2-3, with 7 bases identical to TRBD1. V trimming: 6 bases; J trimming: 2 bases; junction bases outside the gene matches: 6. Germline V gives CDR1 SGDLS, CDR2 YYNGEE. The CDR3 covers 14 residues. This chain's CDR3 is CASKRGRNTDTQYF. As DNA, the CDR3 is TGTGCCAGCAAAAGGGGGCGCAACACAGATACGCAGTATTTT.

This clonotype was recorded at least ten times. The genes are TRBV29-1 and TRBJ2-5; weak D call: TRBD2 (6 bases). CDR1 SQVTM and CDR2 ANQGSEA come from the germline V gene. The CDR3 totals 16 residues. V lost 4 bases and J 1 base, leaving 19 bases between the germline ends. The CDR3 spells CSVGPPGGRGQETQYF. The CDR3 coding sequence is TGCAGCGTTGGGCCCCCCGGGGGAAGGGGCCAAGAGACCCAGTACTTC.

This clonotype was picked up many times. The chain links TRBV4-2 to TRBJ1-2; D ambiguous. CDR3 size: 16 residues. The V gene's germline CDR1 is LGHNA and CDR2 YNFKEQ. The germline V and J ends were trimmed by 4 bases and 1 base, with 16 bases remaining between them. The CDR3 loop is CASSPGALGDNYGYTF. In DNA, the CDR3 is TGTGCCAGCAGCCCAGGAGCCTTAGGAGATAACTATGGCTACACCTTC.

The rearrangement uses TRBV18 and TRBJ2-5; unclear D gene. Trimming cost V 3 bases and J 11 bases, with 22 bases left between them. Germline loops: CDR1 KGHSH, CDR2 LQKENI. There are 15 residues in the CDR3. The CDR3 is CASSPPSGSFGEQYF. CDR3 coding DNA: TGTGCCAGCTCACCGCCCAGTGGGTCCTTTGGTGAGCAGTACTTC.

The genes are TRBV6-2 or TRBV6-3 and TRBJ2-7, with D unclear. Germline V gene lookup returns CDR1 MNHEY and CDR2 SVGEGT. The CDR3 totals 13 residues. V lost 0 bases to trimming and J lost 3 bases, with 6 bases between them. In DNA form, the CDR3 reads TGTGCCAGCAGTTACTCTGGGCTCTACGAGCAGTACGTC. Amino acids: CASSYSGLYEQYV.

This clonotype was observed once. This chain uses TRBV27 with TRBJ2-5; 12 bases match TRBD2. The V and J ends lost 4 bases and 5 bases, in that order; junction bases with no gene match: 8. CDR1 and CDR2 (germline): MNHEY, SMNVEV (reference sequence). The CDR3 consists of 16 residues. The CDR3 sequence is CASSSRLAGAAETQYF. The CDR3 DNA sequence: TGTGCCAGCAGTTCTAGACTAGCGGGAGCCGCTGAGACCCAGTACTTC.

This clonotype has at least ten counts. The genes are TRBV6-2 or TRBV6-3 and TRBJ2-2; 10 nucleotides align to TRBD1. CDR1 MNHEY and CDR2 SVGEGT come from the germline V gene. Losses at the gene ends were 6 bases for V and 3 bases for J; bases not matched to a gene: 4. This CDR3 is built from 15 residues. The CDR3 DNA follows: TGTGCCAGCAGGACGGGACAGGGGCACACCGGGGAGCTGTTTTTT. Protein: CASRTGQGHTGELFF.

As to this clonotype: This clone may be a read error of a much larger clone one base away. The chain recombines TRBV27 with TRBJ1-1; D is undetermined. There are 16 residues in the CDR3. The V end was cut by 4 bases, the J end by 1 base, with 16 bases between. Germline V gene data show CDR1 as MNHEY and CDR2 as SMNVEV (reference sequence). DNA for the CDR3: TGTGCCAGCAGTTCCCGAGAGACAAGGCCGAACACTGAAGCTTTCTTT. Its translation: CASSSRETRPNTEAFF.

Worth noting for this clonotype: Mismatch with germline at one junction end may stem from a read error. The chain carries TRBV11-2 and TRBJ1-1, with TRBD1 as a possible D gene (5 bases). The CDR3 covers 15 residues. Germline loops: CDR1 SGHAT, CDR2 FQNNGV. CDR3 region: CASSYSTPGNAEAFF. The CDR3 nucleotides are TGTGCCAGCAGCTATTCGACTCCAGGGAACGCTGAAGCTTTCTTT. The complete variable domain, with remaining parts taken from reference TRBV11-2 and TRBJ1-1, reads EAGVAQSPRYKIIEKRQSVAFWCNPISGHATLYWYQQILGQGPKLLIQFQNNGVVDDSQLPKDRFSAERLKGVDSTLKIQPAKLEDSAVYLCASSYSTPGNAEAFFGQGTRLTVV.

This clonotype occurred a few times. The rearrangement uses TRBV29-1 and TRBJ2-5; a possible D gene is TRBD1 (5 bases). The CDR3 runs 13 residues. The germline V gene has CDR1 SQVTM and CDR2 ANQGSEA. Trimming cost V 3 bases and J 1 base, with 9 bases left between them. The CDR3 sequence is CSVDARVQETQYF. Here the CDR3 DNA reads TGCAGCGTTGATGCCAGGGTCCAAGAGACCCAGTACTTC.

This clonotype was counted many times. V usage is TRBV5-5 and J usage is TRBJ1-1; weak D call: TRBD1 (5 bases). Germline lookup yields CDR1 SGHKS and CDR2 YYEKEE (reference sequence). Trimming pared 0 bases from V and 5 bases from J, leaving 11 bases between. CDR3 size: 14 residues. This CDR3 is CASSLVQGGTEAFF. CDR3 nucleotide sequence: TGTGCCAGCAGCTTGGTTCAGGGAGGTACTGAAGCTTTCTTT.

Many counts were recorded for this clonotype. The DNA for the CDR3 is TGTGCCAGCAGCGGGAGGGGTTTTAAAGAGACCCAGTACTTC. It translates to CASSGRGFKETQYF. The chain carries TRBV7-6 and TRBJ2-5; 7 positions match TRBD2. Germline CDR1 reads SGHVS; CDR2 reads FNYEAQ. The V gene end was trimmed by 5 bases and the J gene end by 3 bases; junction bases not matched to a gene: 6. CDR3 size: 14 residues. The entire variable domain, with the rest obtained from reference TRBV7-6 and TRBJ2-5, is as follows: GAGVSQSPRYKVTKRGQDVALRCDPISGHVSLYWYRQALGQGPEFLTYFNYEAQQDKSGLPNDRFSAERPEGSISTLTIQRTEQRDSAMYRCASSGRGFKETQYFGPGTRLLVL.

The sample holds a few counts of this clonotype. The V call is TRBV5-1, the J call TRBJ1-1; 7 bases match TRBD1. The trim removed 4 bases at V and 6 bases at J, leaving 6 bases unmatched. This CDR3 has 13 amino acids. Germline CDR1 reads SGHRS; CDR2 reads YFSETQ. CDR3 sequence: CASSRIGGSEAFF. The CDR3 nucleotides read TGCGCCAGCAGCCGAATAGGGGGCTCTGAAGCTTTCTTT.

Worth noting for this clonotype: This may be a read error, as it is one base from a much larger clone. This CDR3 reads CASRQWDTEAFF. In DNA, the CDR3 is TGTGCCAGCAGGCAGTGGGACACTGAAGCTTTCTTT. The gene calls are TRBV12-3 or TRBV12-4 and TRBJ1-1, with D hard to call. CDR3 length: 12 residues. V was trimmed by 6 bases and J by 3 bases, leaving 8 bases between them.

This clonotype has at least ten counts. The chain recombines TRBV12-3 or TRBV12-4 with TRBJ2-1, with TRBD2 as a possible D gene (6 bases). V shed 6 bases and J shed 5 bases, with 20 bases lying between them. CDR3 length: 16 residues. The CDR3 loop reads CASSRQLAGLDNEQFF. The CDR3 DNA follows: TGTGCCAGCAGCCGACAATTGGCGGGATTAGACAATGAGCAGTTCTTC.